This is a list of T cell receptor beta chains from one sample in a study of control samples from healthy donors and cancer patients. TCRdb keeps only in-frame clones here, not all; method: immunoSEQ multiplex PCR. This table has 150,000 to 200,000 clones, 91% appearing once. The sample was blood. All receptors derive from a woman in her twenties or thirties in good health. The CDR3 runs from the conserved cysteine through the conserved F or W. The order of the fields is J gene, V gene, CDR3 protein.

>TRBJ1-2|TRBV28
CASSKGQGDGYTF
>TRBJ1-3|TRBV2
CASSEFGRGSGNTIYF
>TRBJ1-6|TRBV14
CASSRDGNSPLHF
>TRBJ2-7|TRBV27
CASSLVASGRYEQYF
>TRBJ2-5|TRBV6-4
CASSAVGGSQETQYF
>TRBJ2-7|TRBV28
CASRPRARPHYEQYF
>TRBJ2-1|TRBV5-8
CASSFAGSSYNEQFF
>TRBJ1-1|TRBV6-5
CASSYLGQGSTEAFF
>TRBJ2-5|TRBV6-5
CASSYQGVVETQYF
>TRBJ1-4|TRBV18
CASSPLGQGRVTNEKLFF
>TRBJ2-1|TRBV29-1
CSVARQVGGEQFF
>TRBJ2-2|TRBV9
CASSVDANTGELFF
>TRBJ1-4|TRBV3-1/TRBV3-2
CASSQGTGVGDEKLFF
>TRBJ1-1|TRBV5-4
CASSLGDSSTEAFF
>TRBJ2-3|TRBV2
CASSVGSGADTQYF
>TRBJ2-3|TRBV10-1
CASSPGGLDTQYF
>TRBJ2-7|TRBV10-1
CASSAKQGLATYEQYF
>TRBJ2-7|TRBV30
CAWSVQGGNYEQYF
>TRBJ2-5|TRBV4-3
CASSQGQGDVETQYF
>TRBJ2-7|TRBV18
CASSPGGNYEQYF
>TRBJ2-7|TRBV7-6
CASSLGGGYEQYF
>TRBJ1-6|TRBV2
CASSIPGQDNSPLHF
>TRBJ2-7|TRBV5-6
CASSLVGRYSYEQYF
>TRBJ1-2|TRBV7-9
CASSPTGNYGYTF
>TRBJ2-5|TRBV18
CASSLSTTGGETQYF
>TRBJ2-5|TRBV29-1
CSVEGGSETQYF
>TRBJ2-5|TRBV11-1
CASSRGLDRETQYF
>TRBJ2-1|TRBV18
CASSPGAEKSSYNEQFF
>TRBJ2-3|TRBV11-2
CASSLGSGGTDTQYF
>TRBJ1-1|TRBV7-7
CASSLSRNTEAFF
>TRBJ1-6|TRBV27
CASTRTGGWSPLHF
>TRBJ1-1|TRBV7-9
CASSPKTVNTEAFF
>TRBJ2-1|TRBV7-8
CASSLAGATYNEQFF
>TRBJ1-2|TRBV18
CASSPNPGAYGYTF
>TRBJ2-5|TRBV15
CATSRGYLDKTQYF
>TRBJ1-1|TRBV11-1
CASTFNQGATEAFF
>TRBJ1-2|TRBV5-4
CASSLEDQGGGYTF
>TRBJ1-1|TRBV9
CASSVAPENTEAFF
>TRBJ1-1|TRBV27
CASSLVGNTEAFF
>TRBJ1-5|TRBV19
CASSIGTNSNQPQHF
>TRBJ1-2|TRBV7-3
CASSLRGGGNYGYTF
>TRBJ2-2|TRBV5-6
CASSLGVDNGELFF
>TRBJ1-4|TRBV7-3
CASSADWGEKLFF
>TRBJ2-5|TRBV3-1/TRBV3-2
CASRTSGGQETQYF
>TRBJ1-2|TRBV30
CAWSGVPNYGYTF
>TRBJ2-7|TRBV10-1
CASSEGRAINEQYF